This TCR beta chain comes out of a study of response to subunit inactivated influenza vaccine. This clonotype was detected only a few times. MiXCR was run by TCRdb on the RT-PCR reads, yielding one entry per CDR3 protein. The sample has some 640,000 distinct CDR3 sequences, roughly 13% seen once. V lost 0 bases and J lost 7, with 16 bases in between. Germline CDR1 is SQVTM and CDR2 is ANQGSEA. CDR3 length: 14 residues. The genes are TRBV29-1 and TRBJ2-7; no clear D gene. The material sequenced was PBMCs from blood, taken around two weeks before vaccination. This receptor was identified in a man aged 45-65 years who received an inactivated influenza vaccine. CDR3 nucleotides: TGCAGCGTTGAAGATGGGCAAAGCCTTGGGGAGCAGTACTTC. Protein product: CSVEDGQSLGEQYF.